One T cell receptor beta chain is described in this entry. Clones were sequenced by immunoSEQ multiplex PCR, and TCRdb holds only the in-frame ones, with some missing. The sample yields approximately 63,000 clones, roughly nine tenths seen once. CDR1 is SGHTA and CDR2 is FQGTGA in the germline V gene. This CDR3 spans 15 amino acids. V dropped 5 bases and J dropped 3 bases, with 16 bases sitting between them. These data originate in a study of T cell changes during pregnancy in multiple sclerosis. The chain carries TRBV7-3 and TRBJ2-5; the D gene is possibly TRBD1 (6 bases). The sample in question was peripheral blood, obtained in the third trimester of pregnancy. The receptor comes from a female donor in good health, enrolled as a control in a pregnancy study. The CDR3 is CASSRTGGDKETQYF. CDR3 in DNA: TGTGCCAGCAGCCGAACGGGTGGGGACAAAGAGACCCAGTACTTC.